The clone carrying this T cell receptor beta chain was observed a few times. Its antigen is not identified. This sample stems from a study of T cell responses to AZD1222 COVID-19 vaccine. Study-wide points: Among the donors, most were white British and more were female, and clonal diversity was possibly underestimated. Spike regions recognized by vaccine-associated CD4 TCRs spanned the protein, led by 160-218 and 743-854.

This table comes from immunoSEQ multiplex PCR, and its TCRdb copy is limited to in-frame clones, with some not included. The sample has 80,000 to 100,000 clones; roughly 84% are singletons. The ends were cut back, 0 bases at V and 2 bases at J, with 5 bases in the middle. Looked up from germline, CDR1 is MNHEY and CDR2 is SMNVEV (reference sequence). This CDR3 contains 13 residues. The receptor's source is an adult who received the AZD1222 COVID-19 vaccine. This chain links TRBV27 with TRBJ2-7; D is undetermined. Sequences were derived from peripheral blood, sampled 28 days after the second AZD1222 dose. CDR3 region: CASSLSVAYEQYF. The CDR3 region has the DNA TGTGCCAGCAGTTTATCTGTAGCCTACGAGCAGTACTTC.